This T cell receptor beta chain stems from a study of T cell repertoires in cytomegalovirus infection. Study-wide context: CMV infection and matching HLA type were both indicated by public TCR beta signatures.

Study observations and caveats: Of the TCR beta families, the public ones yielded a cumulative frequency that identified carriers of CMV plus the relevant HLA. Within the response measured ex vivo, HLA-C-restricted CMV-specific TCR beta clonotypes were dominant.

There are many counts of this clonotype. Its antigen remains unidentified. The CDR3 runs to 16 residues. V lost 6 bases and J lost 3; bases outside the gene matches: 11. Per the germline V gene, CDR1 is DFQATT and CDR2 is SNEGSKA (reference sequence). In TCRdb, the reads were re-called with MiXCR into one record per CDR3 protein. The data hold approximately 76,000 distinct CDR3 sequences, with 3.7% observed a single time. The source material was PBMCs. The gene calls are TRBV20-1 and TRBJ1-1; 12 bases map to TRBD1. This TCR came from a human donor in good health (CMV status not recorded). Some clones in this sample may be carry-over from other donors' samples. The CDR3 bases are TGCAGTGCCCGAGTGGGGGACAGGGGGCCGCACACTGAAGCTTTCTTT. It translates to CSARVGDRGPHTEAFF.